This T cell receptor beta chain is from a study of cytomegalovirus exposure and HLA in healthy donors. Germline CDR1 is SGHRS and CDR2 is YFSETQ. The CDR3 loop spans 16 amino acids. Primers included in the PCR were 60 Vbeta and 13 Jbeta primers. Profiling relied on immunoSEQ multiplex PCR, and the TCRdb table lists in-frame clones only, not all of them. The repertoire holds around 76,000 clones, with 78% as singletons. The rearrangement links TRBV5-1 to TRBJ2-5; 8 positions agree with TRBD1. The J call is in doubt because the DNA end fits TRBJ2-7 better. Sequencing used PBMCs. The sequence was collected from a middle-aged woman in good health and CMV-seropositive. The CDR3 DNA follows: TGCGCCAGCAGCTTGATTACAGGGGGAGATTTCTACGAGCAGTACTTC. Translated: CASSLITGGDFYEQYF.